The present entry profiles one T cell receptor (beta chain) with its context. The target antigen is unknown. This entry is derived from a study of T cell responses to AZD1222 COVID-19 vaccine. Study observations and caveats: Spike-spanning, vaccine-associated CD4 TCRs were dominant at 160-218 and 743-854.

The CDR3 sequence is 13 residues long. Trimming removed 5 bases from V and 4 bases from J, with 10 bases in between. Germline CDR1 KGHSH, CDR2 LQKENI. Data came from immunoSEQ multiplex PCR; TCRdb stores just in-frame clones and leaves some out. The table records approximately 100,000 clones, roughly 91% of them present only once. The chain links TRBV18 to TRBJ2-3; D is uncertain. The origin of this receptor is an adult in good health. The sequences come from peripheral blood, collected on day 0 of AZD1222 vaccination. The CDR3 reads CASSASSADTQYF. CDR3 bases: TGTGCCAGCTCAGCTTCATCGGCAGATACGCAGTATTTT.